This TCR beta chain was sequenced in a study of blood T cells in healthy people across ages. Overall study results and limits: No conclusive comparison of naive versus antigen-experienced cells was possible with unsorted PBMCs. Age brought a roughly linear fall in TCR beta diversity measured per million T cells.

A second PCR of roughly 6 to 12 cycles used a sample-barcoded 5' primer and a J-beta primer mix. One entry per CDR3 protein, called by TCRdb with MiXCR from the 5' RACE reads. This sample yields 800,000 or so distinct CDR3 sequences, of which 25% are seen a single time; approximately 3.7% belongs to the top ten. Healthy Caucasian individuals from Russia aged roughly 6 to 90 served as donors. On this clonotype itself: Antigen unknown.

Germline assignment: CDR1 LGHNA and CDR2 YSLEER. The ends were cut back, 0 bases at V and 4 bases at J, with 18 bases in the middle. The CDR3 has 18 residues. These data were likewise used in another study, on T cells of mothers and their children. That work adds: Over 9.5 million reads per mother and around 3.2 million per child were obtained.

This sequence joins TRBV4-3 and TRBJ2-2; D perhaps matches TRBD1 (5 bases). The origin of this receptor is a boy younger than 18 in good health. The sequenced material came from blood. The CDR3 region is CASSQDSLLWGPTGELFF. Written as DNA, the CDR3 is TGCGCCAGCAGCCAAGATTCCCTACTCTGGGGCCCCACCGGGGAGCTGTTTTTT.